Presented here are 15 T cell receptor beta chains from one specimen sequenced in a study of blood T cell repertoires in COVID-19. Libraries were prepared by immunoSEQ multiplex PCR; TCRdb keeps only in-frame clonotypes and omits some of them. Of approximately 110,000 clones listed, around 89% are singletons. Sequences were obtained from peripheral blood. These receptors were obtained from a human donor in a cohort sampled during active COVID-19.

J is TRBJ2-2 and V is TRBV7-3; 9 nucleotides line up with TRBD1. Germline V CDR1 and CDR2: SGHTA, FQGTGA. This CDR3 is 17 amino acids long. With 5 bases clipped from V and 0 bases from J, the junction kept 7 bases outside the gene matches. The CDR3 DNA is TGTGCCAGCAGCCGGGTACAGGGGGCCCCGAACACCGGGGAGCTGTTTTTT. As protein: CASSRVQGAPNTGELFF. The variable domain in full, with the rest retrieved from reference TRBV7-3 and TRBJ2-2, is GAGVSQTPSNKVTEKGKYVELRCDPISGHTALYWYRQSLGQGPEFLIYFQGTGAADDSGLPNDRFFAVRPEGSVSTLKIQRTERGDSAVYLCASSRVQGAPNTGELFFGEGSRLTVL.

J is TRBJ2-7 and V is TRBV19, with 14 positions matching TRBD2. The germline CDR1 and CDR2 sequences are LNHDA and SQIVND (reference sequence). V gave up 6 bases and J gave up 5 bases; unmatched junction bases: 6. The CDR3 runs 15 residues. The CDR3 DNA follows: TGTGCCAGTAGCCCTGGGACTAGCGGGAGCCACGAGCAGTACTTC. This encodes CASSPGTSGSHEQYF.

This clone was detected once. J is TRBJ2-1 and V is TRBV4-3; D not certain. The length of the CDR3 is 15 residues. The V gene lost 0 bases and the J gene lost 2 bases, with 8 bases spanning the gap. Germline loops: CDR1 LGHNA, CDR2 YSLEER. The chain's CDR3 is CASSQETAAYNEQFF. In DNA, the CDR3 is TGCGCCAGCAGCCAAGAGACGGCGGCCTACAATGAGCAGTTCTTC.

The rearrangement uses TRBV21-1 and TRBJ2-2; the table's D gene call, TRBD1, was not cross checked with the DNA. TRBV21-1 is tagged as a pseudogene. The CDR3 is 20 amino acids. The CDR3 here is CASSKVGADRALSNTGELFF. In DNA form, the CDR3 reads TGTGCCAGCAGCAAAGTCGGGGCTGACAGGGCCCTATCGAACACCGGGGAGCTGTTTTTT.

A single count supports this clone. This chain uses TRBV1 with TRBJ1-5. TRBV1 is classified as a pseudogene. This CDR3 has 19 amino acids. In DNA, the CDR3 is TGCACCAGCAGCCAAGCCAGTCTAGCGGGGGTTTGGGGAGCGGGGCCCCAGCATTTT. Its protein is CTSSQASLAGVWGAGPQHF.

This clone was seen just once. The V and J genes are TRBV27 and TRBJ2-7; a weak D match, TRBD2 (6 bases). Germline lookup yields CDR1 MNHEY and CDR2 SMNVEV (reference sequence). The CDR3 loop spans 14 amino acids. The V end was cut by 6 bases, the J end by 0 bases, with 12 bases between. CDR3 bases: TGTGCCAGCAGCGGACTGACTAGCTCCTACGAGCAGTACTTC. Amino acid sequence: CASSGLTSSYEQYF.

The V gene is TRBV28, the J gene TRBJ1-3; D may be TRBD1 (6 bases). CDR1 MDHEN and CDR2 SYDVKM come from the germline V gene. V dropped 2 bases and J dropped 4 bases, with 12 bases sitting between them. The CDR3 is 15 amino acids. CDR3 sequence: CASSLAGAGGNTIYF. The CDR3 DNA reads as TGTGCCAGCAGTTTAGCAGGGGCAGGGGGAAACACCATATATTTT.

The chain recombines TRBV7-3 with TRBJ2-1, with a weak D call TRBD2 (6 bases). Germline assignment: CDR1 SGHTA and CDR2 FQGTGA. The V end lost 5 bases, the J end lost 7 bases, and 6 bases lay between the germline ends. This CDR3 is built from 11 residues. The CDR3 region has the DNA TGTGCCAGCAGCGGAGGGAATGAGCAGTTCTTC. This translates into CASSGGNEQFF.

The gene calls are TRBV11-3 and TRBJ1-4, with a possible D match to TRBD1 (5 bases). CDR3 length equals 16 residues. V was trimmed by 0 bases and J by 7 bases, leaving 15 bases between them. Germline V CDR1 and CDR2: SGHNT, YENEEA. CDR3 in amino acids: CASSLDGRGFGEKLFF. CDR3 bases: TGTGCCAGCAGCTTAGATGGAAGGGGTTTTGGTGAAAAACTGTTTTTT. The full variable domain, with the rest looked up from reference TRBV11-3 and TRBJ1-4, is EAGVVQSPRYKIIEKKQPVAFWCNPISGHNTLYWYLQNLGQGPELLIRYENEEAVDDSQLPKDRFSAERLKGVDSTLKIQPAELGDSAVYLCASSLDGRGFGEKLFFGSGTQLSVL.

This chain links TRBV9 with TRBJ2-1; 7 bases match TRBD2. Germline CDR1 and CDR2: SGDLS and YYNGEE. With V trimmed by 0 bases and J by 0 bases, 3 bases remained unmatched. The CDR3 consists of 16 residues. In nucleotides, the CDR3 is TGTGCCAGCAGCGTAGCCCAGCGGGACTCCTACAATGAGCAGTTCTTC. Translated: CASSVAQRDSYNEQFF. The full variable domain, completed using reference TRBV9 and TRBJ2-1, is DSGVTQTPKHLITATGQRVTLRCSPRSGDLSVYWYQQSLDQGLQFLIQYYNGEERAKGNILERFSAQQFPDLHSELNLSSLELGDSALYFCASSVAQRDSYNEQFFGPGTRLTVL.

The chain has TRBV4-2 and TRBJ2-5, with 9 bases lining up with TRBD2. With 6 bases clipped from V and 4 bases from J, the junction kept 12 bases outside the gene matches. The CDR3 runs 16 residues. Germline V gene lookup returns CDR1 LGHNA and CDR2 YNFKEQ. The CDR3 is CASSAGSGSGGETQYF. The CDR3 coding sequence is TGTGCCAGCAGTGCCGGTTCAGGTAGCGGGGGAGAGACCCAGTACTTC.

The count of this clone is one. The V call is TRBV18, the J call TRBJ1-1; 7 bases line up with TRBD1. Germline V gene data show CDR1 as KGHSH and CDR2 as LQKENI. V gave up 6 bases and J gave up 0 bases; unmatched junction bases: 4. The CDR3 runs to 14 residues. The CDR3 DNA is TGTGCCAGCTCCCTCGGGACAGTGAACACTGAAGCTTTCTTT. Translation: CASSLGTVNTEAFF.

The chain uses TRBV14 and TRBJ2-1; 8 bases are shared with TRBD2. CDR3 length: 16 amino acids. In germline, CDR1 is SGHDN, CDR2 FVKESK. V trimming: 0 bases; J trimming: 9 bases; junction bases outside the gene matches: 10. CDR3 nucleotides: TGTGCCAGCAGCCAAGATAACCCCGGGAGGGCGGTTGAGCAGTTCTTC. Translating gives CASSQDNPGRAVEQFF.

This chain joins TRBV27 and TRBJ2-7, with D possibly TRBD2 on 6 matching bases. This CDR3 comprises 18 residues. Deletions cut 5 bases from V and 2 bases from J, with 25 bases between. Germline V gives CDR1 MNHEY, CDR2 SMNVEV (reference sequence). The CDR3 here is CASSLFYGRDSPPYEQYF. In nucleotides, the CDR3 is TGTGCCAGCAGTCTTTTCTACGGTCGGGACTCACCGCCCTACGAGCAGTACTTC.

V usage is TRBV19 and J usage is TRBJ2-1, with no clear D. Germline CDR1 and CDR2: LNHDA and SQIVND (reference sequence). The V and J ends lost 4 bases and 4 bases respectively, with 11 bases between them. This CDR3 spans 14 amino acids. CDR3 nucleotide sequence: TGTGCCAGTAGTAAACCTCAGACTTACAATGAGCAGTTCTTC. Its translation is CASSKPQTYNEQFF.